A single sample is the source of the 11 T cell receptor beta chains below, sequenced in a study of PD-1 blockade in classical Hodgkin lymphoma. No patient escaped relapse after autologous stem cell transplantation, and brentuximab vedotin exposure varied. Clones were sequenced by immunoSEQ multiplex PCR, and TCRdb holds only the in-frame ones, with some missing. The table shows 25,000 to 30,000 clones, with roughly 80% occurring only once. Sequencing was performed on peripheral blood mononuclear cells (PBMCs), taken before the second cycle of nivolumab. Receptors were obtained from a human donor with classical Hodgkin lymphoma.

The V call is TRBV6-1, the J call TRBJ2-5; no reliable D call. Germline-derived CDR1 and CDR2 are MNHNS and SASEGT. There are 12 residues in the CDR3. Trimming pared 2 bases from V and 5 bases from J, leaving 6 bases between. The CDR3 DNA sequence: TGTGCCAGCAGTGAATGGATCGAGACCCAGTACTTC. Translated, it gives CASSEWIETQYF.

This chain uses TRBV10-3 with TRBJ1-5; possible D gene TRBD1, 6 bases. The CDR3 length is 16 residues. Germline assignment: CDR1 ENHRY and CDR2 SYGVKD. Trimming removed 2 bases from V and 0 bases from J, with 11 bases in between. The CDR3 spells CAISERTDTSNQPQHF. The DNA for the CDR3 is TGTGCCATCAGTGAGAGGACAGACACTAGCAATCAGCCCCAGCATTTT.

V and J are TRBV6-5 and TRBJ1-1, with 7 bases matching TRBD1. J lost 1 base, V lost 7 bases, and 3 bases had no gene match. Germline CDR1 reads MNHEY; CDR2 reads SVGAGI. The CDR3 extends over 13 amino acids. CDR3 in amino acids: CASIRQGNTEAFF. Written as DNA, the CDR3 is TGTGCCAGCATCAGACAGGGGAACACTGAAGCTTTCTTT.

This chain links TRBV28 with TRBJ1-6; D might be TRBD1 (5 bases). The CDR3 runs 15 residues. Germline V gives CDR1 MDHEN, CDR2 SYDVKM. V lost 3 bases and J lost 3, with 9 bases in between. The CDR3 nucleotides are TGTGCCAGCAGTTTTGAGGGGATCTATAATTCACCCCTCCACTTT. Translation: CASSFEGIYNSPLHF. Full variable domain (outside the CDR3, taken from reference TRBV28 and TRBJ1-6): DVKVTQSSRYLVKRTGEKVFLECVQDMDHENMFWYRQDPGLGLRLIYFSYDVKMKEKGDIPEGYSVSREKKERFSLILESASTNQTSMYLCASSFEGIYNSPLHFGNGTRLTVT.

The rearrangement uses TRBV2 and TRBJ2-7; D unclear. From germline, CDR1 is SNHLY and CDR2 FYNNEI. This CDR3 region has 14 residues. With 6 bases removed from V and 0 bases from J, the gap between germline ends came to 12 bases. CDR3 nucleotide sequence: TGTGCCAGCAGCCCGACGGGCCACTCCTACGAGCAGTACTTC. As protein: CASSPTGHSYEQYF. Together with reference TRBV2 and TRBJ2-7, the CDR3 gives the full variable domain: EPEVTQTPSHQVTQMGQEVILRCVPISNHLYFYWYRQILGQKVEFLVSFYNNEISEKSEIFDDQFSVERPDGSNFTLKIRSTKLEDSAMYFCASSPTGHSYEQYFGPGTRLTVT.

The CDR3 loop is CASSLAGTRADTQYF. CDR3 bases: TGTGCCAGCAGCTTAGCCGGGACTAGGGCAGATACGCAGTATTTT. V and J are TRBV11-2 and TRBJ2-3; 8 positions agree with TRBD2. J gave up 4 bases and V 1 base, and 4 bases lay outside the gene matches. Germline V gives CDR1 SGHAT, CDR2 FQNNGV. The CDR3 has 15 amino acids.

This chain links TRBV6-1 with TRBJ1-1; D gene ambiguous. Trimming removed 8 bases from V and 1 base from J, with 14 bases in between. The CDR3 is made up of 14 amino acids. CDR1 is MNHNS and CDR2 is SASEGT in the germline V gene. The CDR3 loop reads CASLRRSGNTEAFF. The CDR3 DNA reads TGTGCCAGCCTCCGTCGGTCGGGGAACACTGAAGCTTTCTTT.

The chain carries TRBV7-9 and TRBJ2-2, with unresolved D. Germline V lookup: CDR1 SEHNR, CDR2 FQNEAQ (reference sequence). There are 16 residues in the CDR3. V lost 6 bases and J lost 2, with 16 bases in between. The CDR3 reads CASRKGQVGNTGELFF. The CDR3 bases are TGTGCCAGCAGGAAAGGGCAGGTCGGAAACACCGGGGAGCTGTTTTTT.

The DNA for the CDR3 is TGTGCCAGCAGTCGGACTAGCGGTTCCTACAATGAGCAGTTCTTC. It translates to CASSRTSGSYNEQFF. V and J are TRBV7-9 and TRBJ2-1; 10 bases map to TRBD2. CDR1 is SEHNR and CDR2 is FQNEAQ in the germline V gene (reference sequence). The trim removed 6 bases at V and 1 base at J, leaving 3 bases unmatched. This CDR3 spans 15 amino acids.

The chain recombines TRBV10-3 with TRBJ2-1, with a tentative D call TRBD2 (6 bases). Germline V gene lookup returns CDR1 ENHRY and CDR2 SYGVKD. CDR3 length: 11 residues. V lost 11 bases, J lost 9 bases, and 14 bases lay in between. CDR3 DNA: TGTGCCTCGACCCCCGGGGGTGAGCAGTTCTTC. This translates into CASTPGGEQFF.

V is TRBV11-3 and J is TRBJ1-6; D is ambiguous. V lost 1 base and J 4 bases, leaving 5 bases between the germline ends. This CDR3 region has 14 residues. Per germline, CDR1 SGHNT and CDR2 YENEEA. This chain's CDR3 is CASSLAVYNSPLHF. The DNA of the CDR3 is TGTGCCAGCAGCTTAGCGGTTTATAATTCACCCCTCCACTTT.